These 19 T cell receptor beta chains were sequenced from one sample in a study of early T cells in non-severe SARS-CoV-2 infection. TCRdb independently ran MiXCR on the 5' RACE reads; one entry per CDR3 protein. The sample gives 40,000 to 45,000 distinct CDR3 sequences, about 5.7% of which show up once; under 25% is in the top ten. Source: whole blood, taken at baseline. The receptors come from an adult who was a healthcare worker with PCR-confirmed SARS-CoV-2 infection or an uninfected control (not recorded which).

The rearrangement links TRBV7-6 to TRBJ2-1, with 7 bases fitting TRBD2. CDR1 is SGHVS and CDR2 is FNYEAQ in the germline V gene. With 5 bases clipped from V and 13 bases from J, the junction kept 8 bases outside the gene matches. The CDR3 loop spans 12 amino acids. The chain's CDR3 is CASSPGAGVQFF. The CDR3 coding sequence is TGTGCCAGCAGCCCAGGTGCGGGAGTTCAGTTCTTC. The complete variable domain, with remaining parts taken from reference TRBV7-6 and TRBJ2-1, reads GAGVSQSPRYKVTKRGQDVALRCDPISGHVSLYWYRQALGQGPEFLTYFNYEAQQDKSGLPNDRFSAERPEGSISTLTIQRTEQRDSAMYRCASSPGAGVQFFGPGTRLTVL.

This clonotype was detected a few times. This chain joins TRBV20-1 and TRBJ2-3; D call uncertain. Trimming left V 7 bases short and J 9 bases short, with 11 bases between. Germline V gene sequence: CDR1 DFQATT, CDR2 SNEGSKA (reference sequence). The CDR3 contains 10 residues. The CDR3 DNA sequence: TGCAGTGTCAGCCCTGAGACGCAGTATTTT. Protein sequence: CSVSPETQYF.

This clonotype was seen repeatedly, ten times or more. The chain links TRBV7-3 to TRBJ2-2, with TRBD1 identical over 7 bases. The V gene's germline CDR1 is SGHTA and CDR2 FQGTGA. V lost 5 bases and J lost 4; bases outside the gene matches: 7. This CDR3 is built from 15 residues. CDR3 sequence: CASSPQGDATGELFF. CDR3 bases: TGTGCCAGCAGCCCGCAGGGGGACGCCACCGGGGAGCTGTTTTTT.

This clonotype has ten or more counts. CDR3: CATSREGRGEAFF. In DNA, the CDR3 is TGTGCCACCAGCAGAGAGGGGAGGGGTGAAGCTTTCTTT. V and J are TRBV15 and TRBJ1-1, with D perhaps matching TRBD1 (5 bases). V lost 0 bases to trimming and J lost 7 bases, with 9 bases between them. The CDR3 extends over 13 amino acids. Germline assignment: CDR1 LNHNV and CDR2 YYDKDF (reference sequence).

The sample holds a few counts of this clonotype. The gene calls are TRBV6-5 and TRBJ2-7; weak D call: TRBD1 (6 bases). Per the germline V gene, CDR1 is MNHEY and CDR2 is SVGAGI. The CDR3 is 13 residues long. The V and J ends lost 2 bases and 3 bases respectively, with 8 bases between them. The CDR3 nucleotides read TGTGCCAGCAGTTACAAGGGGGACTACGAGCAGTACTTC. Residues: CASSYKGDYEQYF.

This clonotype was detected only a few times. The gene calls are TRBV20-1 and TRBJ1-1, with D possibly being TRBD1 (5 bases). Germline CDR1 is DFQATT and CDR2 is SNEGSKA (reference sequence). The CDR3 is 12 residues long. For the CDR3, the DNA is TGCAGGGCATATGGGGGGAACACTGAAGCTTTCTTT. Its protein product is CRAYGGNTEAFF.

The gene calls are TRBV27 and TRBJ2-1, with 10 positions matching TRBD2. CDR3 length: 17 residues. After removal of 2 bases from V and 7 bases from J, the junction contained 11 bases not matched to a gene. Germline lookup yields CDR1 MNHEY and CDR2 SMNVEV (reference sequence). The CDR3 is CASSLLAGDTPRNEQFF. The CDR3 DNA is TGTGCCAGCAGTTTACTAGCGGGGGACACGCCTCGGAATGAGCAGTTCTTC.

This clonotype was detected ten times or more. This chain uses TRBV5-1 with TRBJ2-1; D not resolved. CDR1 is SGHRS and CDR2 is YFSETQ in the germline V gene. The V end was cut by 1 base, the J end by 5 bases, with 4 bases between. The CDR3 extends over 12 amino acids. The CDR3 DNA reads TGCGCCAGCAGCTTGACAGACAATGAGCAGTTCTTC. Amino acid sequence: CASSLTDNEQFF.

In this sample, this clonotype turned up many times. The genes are TRBV9 and TRBJ2-1; D is unresolved. The germline gives CDR1 SGDLS, CDR2 YYNGEE. V was pared by 2 bases and J by 4 bases, with 13 bases between. The CDR3 contains 15 residues. The CDR3 coding sequence is TGTGCCAGCAGCGTCGGAACCGCAGATTACAATGAGCAGTTCTTC. Translated, it gives CASSVGTADYNEQFF.

This chain links TRBV9 with TRBJ2-7, with 10 nucleotides matching TRBD2. The germline CDR1 and CDR2 sequences are SGDLS and YYNGEE. The CDR3 totals 15 residues. The ends lost 0 bases at V and 5 bases at J; junction bases unmatched: 5. The CDR3 reads CASSVAGLASHEQYF. Here the CDR3 DNA reads TGTGCCAGCAGCGTAGCGGGACTAGCGTCCCACGAGCAGTACTTC. Together with reference TRBV9 and TRBJ2-7, the CDR3 gives the full variable domain: DSGVTQTPKHLITATGQRVTLRCSPRSGDLSVYWYQQSLDQGLQFLIQYYNGEERAKGNILERFSAQQFPDLHSELNLSSLELGDSALYFCASSVAGLASHEQYFGPGTRLTVT.

There are many counts of this clonotype. V gene TRBV5-4 combines with J gene TRBJ1-5, with D possibly TRBD1 on 6 matching bases. The CDR3 is made up of 18 amino acids. The V gene's germline CDR1 is SGHNT and CDR2 YYREEE (reference sequence). V was clipped by 0 bases and J by 6 bases, with 22 bases between them. CDR3 bases: TGTGCCAGCAGCTTGGCGACGATTGACTCGGGGGCGCCTCAGCCCCAGCATTTT. Translating gives CASSLATIDSGAPQPQHF.

CDR3 loop: CASSALRTGPDTQYF. The CDR3 coding sequence is TGTGCCAGCAGTGCGCTCCGGACAGGGCCAGATACGCAGTATTTT. The chain is built from TRBV2 and TRBJ2-3, with 8 nucleotides matching TRBD1. There are 15 residues in the CDR3. Germline CDR1 SNHLY, CDR2 FYNNEI. V trimming: 4 bases; J trimming: 4 bases; junction bases outside the gene matches: 7.

This clonotype showed up many times. V gene TRBV6-2 or TRBV6-3 combines with J gene TRBJ1-2; D uncertain. The V and J ends lost 5 bases and 0 bases respectively, with 10 bases between them. Germline V gene sequence: CDR1 MNHEY, CDR2 SVGEGT. The CDR3 loop spans 14 amino acids. The CDR3 sequence: CASSHPGANYGYTF. The CDR3 region has the DNA TGTGCCAGCAGTCATCCGGGAGCTAACTATGGCTACACCTTC.

This clonotype was seen at least ten times. The V gene is TRBV11-2, the J gene TRBJ2-7; D might be TRBD2 (6 bases). Germline CDR1 is SGHAT and CDR2 is FQNNGV. With 1 base removed from V and 6 bases from J, the gap between germline ends came to 10 bases. The CDR3 spans 13 residues. CDR3 DNA sequence: TGTGCCAGCAGCTTAGGCCGGGGAGGCGAGCAGTACTTC. Amino acids: CASSLGRGGEQYF.

This clonotype was observed many times. The V and J genes are TRBV6-2 or TRBV6-3 and TRBJ2-1; D remains ambiguous. This CDR3 comprises 13 residues. Germline CDR1 and CDR2: MNHEY and SVGEGT. V lost 8 bases and J lost 0, with 8 bases in between. CDR3 sequence: CASGLLSYNEQFF. CDR3 DNA: TGTGCCAGCGGTCTTCTCTCCTACAATGAGCAGTTCTTC.

The table lists this clonotype with a few counts. The V gene is TRBV7-9, the J gene TRBJ2-2; TRBD1 matches 7 bases. The ends lost 4 bases at V and 2 bases at J; junction bases unmatched: 4. This CDR3 region has 15 residues. The V gene's germline CDR1 is SEHNR and CDR2 FQNEAQ (reference sequence). The CDR3 loop reads CASSSDRRNTGELFF. CDR3 sequence (DNA): TGTGCCAGCAGCTCGGACAGGCGTAACACCGGGGAGCTGTTTTTT.

This clonotype was found many times. This chain connects TRBV19 to TRBJ2-1, with TRBD2 as a possible D gene (6 bases). Trimming stripped 5 bases from V and 7 bases from J, with 12 bases between. CDR1 LNHDA and CDR2 SQIVND come from the germline V gene (reference sequence). This CDR3 is built from 13 residues. The CDR3: CASSGGYGNEQFF. The CDR3 DNA is TGTGCCAGTAGTGGGGGGTACGGGAATGAGCAGTTCTTC.

The J gene is TRBJ1-1, the V gene TRBV12-3 or TRBV12-4; 8 bases line up with TRBD1. The CDR3 has 14 residues. V gave up 5 bases and J gave up 5 bases; unmatched junction bases: 7. The CDR3: CASSTDRESTEAFF. The CDR3 DNA reads TGTGCCAGCAGTACGGACAGGGAATCTACTGAAGCTTTCTTT.

This clonotype was observed many times. The chain uses TRBV6-2 or TRBV6-3 and TRBJ2-3; 11 bases match TRBD2. V lost 3 bases and J lost 0; bases outside the gene matches: 23. This CDR3 spans 23 amino acids. Germline CDR1 is MNHEY and CDR2 is SVGEGT. The CDR3 DNA sequence: TGTGCCAGCAGTTATCCCCCTCGGCTAGCGGGGGGCCGGAACGCTACTAGCACAGATACGCAGTATTTT. This sequence encodes CASSYPPRLAGGRNATSTDTQYF.